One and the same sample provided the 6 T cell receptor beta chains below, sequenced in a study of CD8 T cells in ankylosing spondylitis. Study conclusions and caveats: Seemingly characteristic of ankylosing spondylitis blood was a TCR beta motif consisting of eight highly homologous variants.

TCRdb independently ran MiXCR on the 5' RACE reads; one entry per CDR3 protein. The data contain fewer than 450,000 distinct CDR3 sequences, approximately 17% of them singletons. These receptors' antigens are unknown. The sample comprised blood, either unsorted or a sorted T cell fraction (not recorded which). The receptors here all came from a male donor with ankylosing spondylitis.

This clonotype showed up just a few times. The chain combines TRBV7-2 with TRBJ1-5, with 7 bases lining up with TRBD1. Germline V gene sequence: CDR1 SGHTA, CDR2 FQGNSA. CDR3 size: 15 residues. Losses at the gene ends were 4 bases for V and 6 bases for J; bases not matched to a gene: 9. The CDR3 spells CASSSTDRAGQPQHF. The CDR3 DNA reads TGTGCCAGCAGCTCAACTGACAGGGCGGGTCAGCCCCAGCATTTT.

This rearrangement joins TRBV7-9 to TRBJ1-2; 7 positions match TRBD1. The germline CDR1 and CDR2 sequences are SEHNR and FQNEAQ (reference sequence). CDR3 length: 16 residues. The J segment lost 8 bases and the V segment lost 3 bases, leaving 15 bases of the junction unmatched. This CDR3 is CASSFGSAGGSDGYTF. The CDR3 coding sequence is TGTGCCAGCAGCTTCGGTTCGGCAGGGGGATCAGACGGCTACACCTTC.

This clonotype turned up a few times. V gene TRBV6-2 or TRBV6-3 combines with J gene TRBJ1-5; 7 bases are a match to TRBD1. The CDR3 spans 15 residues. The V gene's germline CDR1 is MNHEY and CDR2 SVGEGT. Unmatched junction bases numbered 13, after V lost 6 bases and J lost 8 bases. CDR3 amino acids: CASSLTGKGGKPQHF. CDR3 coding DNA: TGTGCCAGCAGCTTGACAGGGAAAGGGGGAAAGCCCCAGCATTTT.

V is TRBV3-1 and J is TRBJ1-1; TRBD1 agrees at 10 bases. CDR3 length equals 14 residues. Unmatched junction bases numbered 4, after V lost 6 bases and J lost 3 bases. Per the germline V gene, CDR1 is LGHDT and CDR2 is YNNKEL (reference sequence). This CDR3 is CASRSGTGDTEAFF. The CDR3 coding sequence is TGTGCCAGCAGAAGCGGGACAGGGGACACTGAAGCTTTCTTT.

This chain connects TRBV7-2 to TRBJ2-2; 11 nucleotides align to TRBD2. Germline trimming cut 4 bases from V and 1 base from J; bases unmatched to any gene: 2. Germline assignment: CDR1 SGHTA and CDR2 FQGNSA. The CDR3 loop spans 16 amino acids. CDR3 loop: CASSSGTSGNTGELFF. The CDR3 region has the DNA TGTGCCAGCAGCTCGGGGACTAGCGGGAACACCGGGGAGCTGTTTTTT.

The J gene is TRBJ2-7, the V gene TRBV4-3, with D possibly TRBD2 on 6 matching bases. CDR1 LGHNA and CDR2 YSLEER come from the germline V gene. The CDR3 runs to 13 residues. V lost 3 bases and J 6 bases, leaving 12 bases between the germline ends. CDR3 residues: CASSHIGGREQYF. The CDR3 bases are TGCGCCAGCAGCCATATCGGAGGGCGCGAGCAGTACTTC.